This TCR beta chain was captured in a study of T cells after yellow fever vaccination. Researchers made TCR cDNA using 5'RACE template switching, and this step added a universal primer site and UMIs. From the 5' RACE reads, TCRdb called clonotypes with MiXCR, one entry per CDR3 protein. The sample has around 320,000 distinct CDR3 sequences; 7.5% to 9.5% are singletons. Study-wide results and caveats: Reappearance after the booster was seen for most primary-vaccination clones, at roughly 96% CD4 and less than 90% CD8. Among all clonotypes, a small share was observed in both CD4 and CD8 compartments.

The CDR3 has 13 residues. Per the germline V gene, CDR1 is SGHNT and CDR2 is YYREEE (reference sequence). Between the trimmed V and J ends, which lost 7 bases and 4 bases, there was a span of 15 bases. Regarding this clonotype: Its antigen is not known.

This TCR derives from a man aged 18 to 30 who received the YFV17D yellow fever vaccine. The chain is built from TRBV5-4 and TRBJ2-7; D ambiguous. Sample: CD4+ T cells sorted from PBMCs, taken 5 days after the yellow fever booster vaccination. In DNA, the CDR3 is TGTGCCAGCGGTGCCCAGGATACGTACGAGCAGTACTTC. It is translated as CASGAQDTYEQYF. The complete variable domain, with remaining parts taken from reference TRBV5-4 and TRBJ2-7, reads ETGVTQSPTHLIKTRGQQVTLRCSSQSGHNTVSWYQQALGQGPQFIFQYYREEENGRGNFPPRFSGLQFPNYSSELNVNALELDDSALYLCASGAQDTYEQYFGPGTRLTVT.